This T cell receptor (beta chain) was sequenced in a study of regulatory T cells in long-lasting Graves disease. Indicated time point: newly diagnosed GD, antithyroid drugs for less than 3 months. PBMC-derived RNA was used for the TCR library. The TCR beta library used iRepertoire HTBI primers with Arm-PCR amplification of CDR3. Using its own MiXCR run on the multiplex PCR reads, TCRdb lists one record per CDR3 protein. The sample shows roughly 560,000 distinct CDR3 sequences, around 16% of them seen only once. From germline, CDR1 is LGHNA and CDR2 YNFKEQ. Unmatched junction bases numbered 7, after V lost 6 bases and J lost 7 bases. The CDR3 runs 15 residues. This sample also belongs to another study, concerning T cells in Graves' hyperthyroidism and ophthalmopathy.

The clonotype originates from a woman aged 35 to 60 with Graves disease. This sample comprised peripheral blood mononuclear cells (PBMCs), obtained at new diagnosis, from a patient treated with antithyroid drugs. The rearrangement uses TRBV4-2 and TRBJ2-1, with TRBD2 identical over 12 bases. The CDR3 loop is CASRLSSGRGNEQFF. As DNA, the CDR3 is TGTGCCAGCAGGCTTTCTAGCGGGAGGGGGAATGAGCAGTTCTTC.